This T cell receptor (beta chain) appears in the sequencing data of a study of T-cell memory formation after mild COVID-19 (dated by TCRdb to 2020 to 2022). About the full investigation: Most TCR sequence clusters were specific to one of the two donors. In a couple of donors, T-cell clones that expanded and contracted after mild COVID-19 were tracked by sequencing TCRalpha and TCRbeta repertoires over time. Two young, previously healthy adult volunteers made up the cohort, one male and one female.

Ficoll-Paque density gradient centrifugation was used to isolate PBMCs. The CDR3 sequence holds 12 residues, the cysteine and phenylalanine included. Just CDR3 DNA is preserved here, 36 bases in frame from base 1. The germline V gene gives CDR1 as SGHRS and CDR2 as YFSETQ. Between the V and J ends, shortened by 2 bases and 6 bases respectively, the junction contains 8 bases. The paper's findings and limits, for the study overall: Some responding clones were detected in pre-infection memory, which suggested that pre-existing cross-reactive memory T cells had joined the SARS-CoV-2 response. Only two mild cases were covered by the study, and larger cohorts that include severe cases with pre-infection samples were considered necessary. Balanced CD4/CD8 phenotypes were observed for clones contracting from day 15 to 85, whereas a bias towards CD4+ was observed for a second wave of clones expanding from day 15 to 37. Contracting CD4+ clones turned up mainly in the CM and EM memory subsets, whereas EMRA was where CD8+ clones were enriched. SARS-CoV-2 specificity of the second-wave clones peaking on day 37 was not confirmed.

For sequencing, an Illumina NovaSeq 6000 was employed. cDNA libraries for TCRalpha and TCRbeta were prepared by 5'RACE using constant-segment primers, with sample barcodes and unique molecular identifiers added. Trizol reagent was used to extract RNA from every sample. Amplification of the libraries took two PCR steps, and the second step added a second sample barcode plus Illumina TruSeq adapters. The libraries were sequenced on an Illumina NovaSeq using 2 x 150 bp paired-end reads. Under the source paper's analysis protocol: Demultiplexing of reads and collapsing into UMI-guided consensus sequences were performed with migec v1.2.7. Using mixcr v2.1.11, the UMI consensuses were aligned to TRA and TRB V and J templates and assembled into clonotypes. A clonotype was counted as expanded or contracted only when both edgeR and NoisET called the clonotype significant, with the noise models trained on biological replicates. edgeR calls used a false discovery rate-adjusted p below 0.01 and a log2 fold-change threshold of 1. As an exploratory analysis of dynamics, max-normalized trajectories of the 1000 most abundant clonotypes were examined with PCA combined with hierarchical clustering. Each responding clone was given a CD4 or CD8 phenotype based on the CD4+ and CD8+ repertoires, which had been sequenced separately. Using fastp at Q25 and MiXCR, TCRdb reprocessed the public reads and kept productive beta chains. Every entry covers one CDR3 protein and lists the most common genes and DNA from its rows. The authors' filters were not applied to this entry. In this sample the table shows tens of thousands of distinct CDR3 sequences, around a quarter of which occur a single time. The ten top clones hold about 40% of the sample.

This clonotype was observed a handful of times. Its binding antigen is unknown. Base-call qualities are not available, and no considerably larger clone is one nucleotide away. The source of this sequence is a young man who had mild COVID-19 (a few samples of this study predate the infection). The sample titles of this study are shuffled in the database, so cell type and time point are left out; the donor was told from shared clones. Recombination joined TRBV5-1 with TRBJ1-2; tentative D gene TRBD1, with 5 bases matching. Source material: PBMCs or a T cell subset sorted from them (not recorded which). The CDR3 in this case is CASSFGADGYTF. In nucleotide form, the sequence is TGCGCCAGCAGCTTCGGGGCTGATGGCTACACCTTC. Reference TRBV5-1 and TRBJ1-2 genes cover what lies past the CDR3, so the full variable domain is KAGVTQTPRYLIKTRGQQVTLSCSPISGHRSVSWYQQTPGQGLQFLFEYFSETQRNKGNFPGRFSGRQFSNSRSEMNVSTLELGDSALYLCASSFGADGYTFGSGTRLTVV.